This TCR beta chain stems from a study of T cell repertoires in cytomegalovirus infection. Study details: Selected CMV epitopes included recently identified HLA-C-restricted ones as well as well-studied HLA-B-restricted ones. Based on public TCR beta signatures, there were indications of CMV infection and of a matching HLA type.

TCRdb re-called the reads through MiXCR, storing one row per CDR3 protein. The sample carries roughly 920,000 distinct CDR3 sequences, approximately 30% recorded once. Study-wide results and caveats: Cumulated frequencies of public TCR beta families served to identify carriers of CMV plus the relevant HLA. CMV-specific TCR beta clonotypes restricted by HLA-C were the ones dominating the ex vivo response.

J was trimmed by 2 bases and V by 0 bases; bases with no gene match: 8. Germline V lookup: CDR1 MNHEY, CDR2 SVGAGI. The CDR3 length is 17 residues. Of note for this clonotype: Its antigen is not known.

This clonotype was obtained from a human donor in good health (CMV status not recorded). Some clones in this sample may be carry-over from other donors' samples. Here the sequenced sample was cultured CD8+ T cells from PBMCs, taken from culture after CMV antigen stimulation. The chain combines TRBV6-5 with TRBJ2-7, with 9 bases aligning to TRBD2. CDR3 bases: TGTGCCAGCAGTTACTCGAAGGCTAGCGGGGCGCCCTACGAGCAGTACTTC. This codes for CASSYSKASGAPYEQYF.